Below are 14 T cell receptor beta chains sequenced from a single sample in a study of hypomethylating agent response in myelodysplastic syndrome. Here immunoSEQ multiplex PCR was the method, and the copy in TCRdb shows in-frame clones only, minus some. The data hold just over 3,000 clones, with roughly 87% observed a single time. The sequences come from bone marrow, collected before or after starting hypomethylating agent treatment for myelodysplastic syndrome (not recorded which). The receptors stem from a human donor with myelodysplastic syndrome.

The chain uses TRBV27 and TRBJ1-2, with a possible D match to TRBD1 (5 bases). The germline V gene has CDR1 MNHEY and CDR2 SMNVEV (reference sequence). The length of the CDR3 is 14 residues. Trimming cost V 6 bases and J 7 bases, with 18 bases left between them. The DNA of the CDR3 is TGTGCCAGCAGACCGTATGGGGAGGGGCCTGGCTACACCTTC. Encoded protein: CASRPYGEGPGYTF.

The rearrangement joins TRBV4-1 to TRBJ2-1; 12 positions match TRBD2. Looked up from germline, CDR1 is MGHRA and CDR2 is YSYEKL. The J segment lost 9 bases and the V segment lost 1 base, leaving 4 bases of the junction unmatched. The CDR3 extends over 15 amino acids. DNA of the CDR3: TGCGCCAGCAGCCAAGGACCTAGCGGGGGGGGTGAGCAGTTCTTC. It encodes CASSQGPSGGGEQFF.

This clone was counted once. The chain joins TRBV28 to TRBJ2-7; 11 bases line up with TRBD2. With 6 bases clipped from V and 7 bases from J, the junction kept 11 bases outside the gene matches. The length of the CDR3 is 15 residues. Germline V gene data show CDR1 as MDHEN and CDR2 as SYDVKM. This CDR3 is CASRTNSGRAFEQYF. CDR3 nucleotide sequence: TGTGCCAGCAGAACTAATAGCGGGAGGGCGTTTGAGCAGTACTTC.

J is TRBJ2-3 and V is TRBV19, with 9 nucleotides matching TRBD1. The J segment lost 5 bases and the V segment lost 7 bases, leaving 7 bases of the junction unmatched. The CDR3 runs to 14 residues. In germline, CDR1 is LNHDA, CDR2 SQIVND (reference sequence). In DNA form, the CDR3 reads TGTGCCAGTATCGGGACAGGGACGGGAGATACGCAGTATTTT. It encodes CASIGTGTGDTQYF.

The chain has TRBV5-1 and TRBJ1-4; 7 bases are a match to TRBD1. CDR3 size: 15 residues. CDR1 is SGHRS and CDR2 is YFSETQ in the germline V gene. V dropped 2 bases and J dropped 5; count of bases not matched to a gene: 6. The DNA of the CDR3 is TGCGCCAGCAGCTTACGGACAGGTCCGAATGAAAAACTGTTTTTT. As protein: CASSLRTGPNEKLFF.

The chain has TRBV6-1 and TRBJ1-5, with 8 bases lining up with TRBD1. Germline V gene data show CDR1 as MNHNS and CDR2 as SASEGT. The V gene end was trimmed by 1 base and the J gene end by 4 bases; junction bases not matched to a gene: 6. This CDR3 contains 16 residues. The CDR3 protein is CASSEEVRGRNQPQHF. For the CDR3, the DNA is TGTGCCAGCAGTGAAGAGGTCAGGGGGCGAAATCAGCCCCAGCATTTT.

The chain couples TRBV28 to TRBJ2-2; the D gene is possibly TRBD1 (5 bases). Germline CDR1 MDHEN, CDR2 SYDVKM. Between the trimmed V and J ends, which lost 6 bases and 2 bases, there was a span of 10 bases. The CDR3 spans 14 residues. The CDR3 DNA sequence: TGTGCCAGCAGACAGACAGTAAACACCGGGGAGCTGTTTTTT. This translates into CASRQTVNTGELFF.

The rearrangement links TRBV11-2 to TRBJ1-2; unclear D gene. Germline V CDR1 and CDR2: SGHAT, FQNNGV. There are 14 residues in the CDR3. V lost 5 bases and J lost 0, with 10 bases in between. CDR3 sequence: CASSPQAPNYGYTF. As DNA, the CDR3 is TGTGCCAGCAGCCCCCAAGCTCCTAACTATGGCTACACCTTC.

The chain carries TRBV9 and TRBJ2-3, with TRBD1 matching 12 bases. V lost 0 bases, J lost 5 bases, and 4 bases stayed unmatched. The CDR3 totals 16 residues. CDR1 SGDLS and CDR2 YYNGEE come from the germline V gene. The CDR3 is CASSVVGQGAGDTQYF. For the CDR3, the DNA is TGTGCCAGCAGCGTAGTGGGACAGGGGGCGGGAGATACGCAGTATTTT.

The V and J genes are TRBV19 and TRBJ1-1; D ambiguous. Trimming took off 1 base at V and 4 bases at J, with 7 bases between the two ends. This CDR3 spans 13 amino acids. Per germline, CDR1 LNHDA and CDR2 SQIVND (reference sequence). The CDR3 nucleotides are TGTGCCAGTAGTATAGGGCTGTCCACTGAAGCTTTCTTT. Translation gives CASSIGLSTEAFF.

This chain connects TRBV2 to TRBJ1-5; D is perhaps TRBD1 (5 bases). Looked up from germline, CDR1 is SNHLY and CDR2 is FYNNEI. The CDR3 is 15 amino acids. Trimming shortened V by 6 bases and J by 0 bases, and 12 bases separated the two germline ends. The CDR3 DNA reads as TGTGCCAGCAGAACCCTCGACAGTAGCAATCAGCCCCAGCATTTT. Protein product: CASRTLDSSNQPQHF.

The rearrangement uses TRBV19 and TRBJ1-2, with D maybe TRBD1 (5 bases). Germline V CDR1 and CDR2: LNHDA, SQIVND (reference sequence). V was trimmed by 4 bases and J by 4 bases, leaving 13 bases between them. The CDR3 covers 14 residues. For the CDR3, the DNA is TGTGCCAGTAGTACACAGACAGATATCTATGGCTACACCTTC. Translating gives CASSTQTDIYGYTF.

This clone was observed a few times. This chain links TRBV28 with TRBJ2-7; 11 nucleotides align to TRBD2. The germline V gene has CDR1 MDHEN and CDR2 SYDVKM. The CDR3 consists of 15 residues. Trimming removed 6 bases from V and 3 bases from J; junction bases left unmatched: 7. CDR3 DNA sequence: TGTGCCAGCAGAGAGTTACTAGCGGGGGACTACGAGCAGTACTTC. This gives the protein CASRELLAGDYEQYF.

This chain links TRBV5-6 with TRBJ1-4, with a possible D match to TRBD1 (5 bases). V lost 3 bases and J 8 bases, leaving 20 bases between the germline ends. Germline values: CDR1 SGHDT, CDR2 YYEEEE. This CDR3 spans 16 amino acids. The CDR3 region has the DNA TGTGCCAGCAGCTCCGCGGGGGATGGATCGATGGAAAAACTGTTTTTT. Its protein product is CASSSAGDGSMEKLFF.